This paragraph covers one T cell receptor (beta chain) sequence. The target antigen is unknown. Libraries were prepared by immunoSEQ multiplex PCR; TCRdb keeps only in-frame clonotypes and omits some of them. The repertoire holds fewer than 90,000 clones, about 85% seen once, with roughly 3% in the top ten. This specimen comes from a study of OX40 agonist ivuxolimab in advanced cancers. Study-level results: By week 6 at 0.1 to 3.0 mg/kg, blood CD4+ and CD8+ T cells had expanded clonally. Among the least clonally expanded were partial responders at 0.1-3.0 mg/kg.

V was trimmed by 4 bases and J by 6 bases, leaving 19 bases between them. CDR3 length: 16 amino acids. Germline V gives CDR1 SGHVS, CDR2 FQNEAQ. The source of this sequence is an adult with an advanced solid tumor such as melanoma, head and neck, liver or kidney cancer. The input for sequencing was CD4+ or CD8+ T cells sorted from blood, taken in a trial of the OX40 agonist ivuxolimab. The J gene is TRBJ1-5, the V gene TRBV7-8, with D perhaps TRBD1 (5 bases). The chain's CDR3 is CASSYGGLSSLQPQHF. In nucleotides, the CDR3 is TGTGCCAGCAGCTATGGGGGATTGAGTAGTCTTCAGCCCCAGCATTTT.